The T cell receptor beta chain described here comes from a study of T cell responses to AZD1222 COVID-19 vaccine. This CDR3 spans 14 amino acids. V was clipped by 4 bases and J by 3 bases, with 10 bases between them. Germline assignment: CDR1 SEHNR and CDR2 FQNEAQ (reference sequence). The data were produced by immunoSEQ multiplex PCR, yet TCRdb's version contains in-frame clones alone and is incomplete. Among under 150,000 clones, around 88% were seen once, and the ten largest hold roughly 11%. V gene TRBV7-9 combines with J gene TRBJ1-3; no clear D. The sample consisted of peripheral blood, taken on day 0 of MenACWY control vaccination. The TCR sequence derives from an adult in good health. The DNA of the CDR3 is TGTGCCAGCAGCTCGAACGCCCGTGGAAACACCATATATTTT. Its translation: CASSSNARGNTIYF. The complete variable domain, with remaining parts taken from reference TRBV7-9 and TRBJ1-3, reads DTGVSQNPRHKITKRGQNVTFRCDPISEHNRLYWYRQTLGQGPEFLTYFQNEAQLEKSRLLSDRFSAERPKGSFSTLEIQRTEQGDSAMYLCASSSNARGNTIYFGEGSWLTVV.